This T cell receptor (beta chain) was obtained from a study of T cell repertoires in ileal Crohn's disease. Study-level background: Every patient was operated on for stricturing (approximately 60%) or penetrating (about 40%) complications.

The repertoire was sequenced with immunoSEQ multiplex PCR; TCRdb's copy has only in-frame clones and lacks some. The repertoire holds approximately 4,200 clones, with roughly 74% as singletons. Study-level findings and limits: Every patient over 26.8% clonality showed endoscopic recurrence. Active smokers at surgery had more clonal expansions than non-smokers.

Included were adult ileal or ileocolonic Crohn's patients indicated for ileocolonic resection. Notes on this clone: The antigen is unknown.

What was sequenced was ileal tissue. This receptor was obtained from an adult with Crohn's disease.

The CDR3 sequence: CASKSQRGSYEQYF. The CDR3 DNA reads TGTGCCAGTAAATCCCAACGCGGCTCCTACGAGCAGTACTTC. The chain links TRBV19 to TRBJ2-7, with unresolved D. This CDR3 spans 14 amino acids. The V and J ends lost 7 bases and 0 bases respectively, with 13 bases between them. CDR1 LNHDA and CDR2 SQIVND come from the germline V gene (reference sequence).